This TCR beta chain originates from a study of T-cell reconstitution after alpha-beta-depleted transplantation in children. The TCRbeta library was prepared with unique molecular identifiers. Using its own MiXCR run on the PCR reads, TCRdb lists one record per CDR3 protein. The table shows 250,000 to 400,000 distinct CDR3 sequences, with around 20% occurring only once. The sample in question was PBMCs, mostly from graft donor cells, obtained 180 days after TCRalphabeta/CD19-depleted stem cell transplant. The origin of this receptor is a male patient younger than 18 who had a stem cell transplant for acute lymphoblastic leukemia, so the T cells may come from the graft donor.

CDR3 region: CASSLGRYRGRAVFETQYF. CDR3 in DNA: TGTGCCAGCAGCTTAGGACGGTATCGGGGGAGGGCTGTCTTTGAGACCCAGTACTTC. The chain has TRBV7-8 and TRBJ2-5; 7 bases are shared with TRBD2. CDR3 size: 19 residues. Trimming cost V 1 base and J 5 bases; bases outside gene matches: 19. Looked up from germline, CDR1 is SGHVS and CDR2 is FQNEAQ.